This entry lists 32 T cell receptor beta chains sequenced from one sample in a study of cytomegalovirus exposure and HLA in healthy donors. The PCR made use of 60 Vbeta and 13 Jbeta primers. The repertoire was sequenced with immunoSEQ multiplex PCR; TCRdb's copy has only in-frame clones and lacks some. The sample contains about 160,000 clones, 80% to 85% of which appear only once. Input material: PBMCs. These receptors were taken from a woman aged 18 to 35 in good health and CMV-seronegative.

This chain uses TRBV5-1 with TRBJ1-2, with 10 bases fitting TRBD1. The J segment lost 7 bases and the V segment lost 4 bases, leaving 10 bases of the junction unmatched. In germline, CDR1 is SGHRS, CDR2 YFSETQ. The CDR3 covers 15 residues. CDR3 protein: CASSGQQTGGTGYTF. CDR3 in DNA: TGCGCCAGCAGCGGCCAACAGACAGGGGGCACTGGCTACACCTTC.

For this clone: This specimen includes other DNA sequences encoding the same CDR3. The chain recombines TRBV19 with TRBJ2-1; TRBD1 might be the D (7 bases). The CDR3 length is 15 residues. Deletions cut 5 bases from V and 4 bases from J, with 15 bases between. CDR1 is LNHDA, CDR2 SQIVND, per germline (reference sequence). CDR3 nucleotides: TGTGCCAGTAGTCTTCAGGGGGGCTCTTACAATGAGCAGTTCTTC. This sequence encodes CASSLQGGSYNEQFF.

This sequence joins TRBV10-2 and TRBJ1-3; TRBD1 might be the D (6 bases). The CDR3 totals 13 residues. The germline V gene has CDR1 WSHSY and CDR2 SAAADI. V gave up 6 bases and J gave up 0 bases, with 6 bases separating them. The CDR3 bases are TGCGCCAGCAGGGACAGCTCTGGAAACACCATATATTTT. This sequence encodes CASRDSSGNTIYF.

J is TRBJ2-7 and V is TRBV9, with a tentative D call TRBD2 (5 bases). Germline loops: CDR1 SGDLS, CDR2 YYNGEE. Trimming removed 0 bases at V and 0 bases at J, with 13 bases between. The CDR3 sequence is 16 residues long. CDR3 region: CASSVGVGGYSYEQYF. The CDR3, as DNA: TGTGCCAGCAGCGTAGGTGTGGGCGGGTACTCCTACGAGCAGTACTTC.

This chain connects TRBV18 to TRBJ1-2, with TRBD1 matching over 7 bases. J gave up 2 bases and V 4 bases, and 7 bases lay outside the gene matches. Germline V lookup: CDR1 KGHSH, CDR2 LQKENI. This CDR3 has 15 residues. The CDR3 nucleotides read TGTGCCAGCTCACTTGGGACAGAGACGAACTATGGCTACACCTTC. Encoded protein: CASSLGTETNYGYTF. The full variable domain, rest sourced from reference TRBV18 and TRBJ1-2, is NAGVMQNPRHLVRRRGQEARLRCSPMKGHSHVYWYRQLPEEGLKFMVYLQKENIIDESGMPKERFSAEFPKEGPSILRIQQVVRGDSAAYFCASSLGTETNYGYTFGSGTRLTVV.

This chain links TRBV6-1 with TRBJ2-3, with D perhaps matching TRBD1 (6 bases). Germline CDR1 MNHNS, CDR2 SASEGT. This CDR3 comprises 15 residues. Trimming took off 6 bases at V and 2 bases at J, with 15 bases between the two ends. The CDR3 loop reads CASRDGGGHTDTQYF. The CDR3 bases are TGTGCCAGCAGGGATGGGGGCGGGCACACAGATACGCAGTATTTT.

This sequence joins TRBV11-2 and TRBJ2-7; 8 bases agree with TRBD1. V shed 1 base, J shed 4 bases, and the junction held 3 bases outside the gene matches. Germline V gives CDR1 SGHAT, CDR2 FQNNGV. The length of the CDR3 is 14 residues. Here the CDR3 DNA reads TGTGCCAGCAGCTTAGGGACAGGGCAGTACGAGCAGTACTTC. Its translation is CASSLGTGQYEQYF.

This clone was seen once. This CDR3 reads CASSPTGGRNYGYTF. The CDR3 region has the DNA TGTGCCAGTAGTCCCACAGGGGGGAGGAACTATGGCTACACCTTC. The chain carries TRBV19 and TRBJ1-2; 8 bases align to TRBD1. J was trimmed by 2 bases and V by 5 bases; bases with no gene match: 7. The CDR3 loop spans 15 amino acids. Per the germline V gene, CDR1 is LNHDA and CDR2 is SQIVND (reference sequence).

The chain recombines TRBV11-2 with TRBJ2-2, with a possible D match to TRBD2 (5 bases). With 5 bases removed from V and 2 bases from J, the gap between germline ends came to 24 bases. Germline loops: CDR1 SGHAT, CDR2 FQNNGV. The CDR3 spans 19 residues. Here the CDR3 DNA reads TGTGCCAGCAGCCCACTCCGCGTGCCGGGGTTCTCTAACACCGGGGAGCTGTTTTTT. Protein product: CASSPLRVPGFSNTGELFF.

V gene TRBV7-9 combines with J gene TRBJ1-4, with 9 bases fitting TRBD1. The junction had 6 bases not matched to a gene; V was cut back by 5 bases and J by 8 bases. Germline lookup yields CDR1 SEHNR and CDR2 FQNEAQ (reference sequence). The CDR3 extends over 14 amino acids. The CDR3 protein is CASSRTGVEEKLFF. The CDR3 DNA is TGTGCCAGCAGCCGGACAGGGGTAGAGGAAAAACTGTTTTTT. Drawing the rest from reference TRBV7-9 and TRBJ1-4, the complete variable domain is DTGVSQNPRHKITKRGQNVTFRCDPISEHNRLYWYRQTLGQGPEFLTYFQNEAQLEKSRLLSDRFSAERPKGSFSTLEIQRTEQGDSAMYLCASSRTGVEEKLFFGSGTQLSVL.

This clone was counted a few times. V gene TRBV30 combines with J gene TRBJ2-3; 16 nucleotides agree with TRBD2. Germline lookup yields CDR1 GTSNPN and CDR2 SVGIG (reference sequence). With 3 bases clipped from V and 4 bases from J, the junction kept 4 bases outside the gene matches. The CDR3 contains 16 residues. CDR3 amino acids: CAWSGTSGGVSDTQYF. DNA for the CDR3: TGTGCCTGGAGCGGGACTAGCGGGGGGGTTTCAGATACGCAGTATTTT.

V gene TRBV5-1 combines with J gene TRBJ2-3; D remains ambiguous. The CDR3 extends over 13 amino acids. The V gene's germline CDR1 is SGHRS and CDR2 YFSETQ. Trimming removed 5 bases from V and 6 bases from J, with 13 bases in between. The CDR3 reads CASREEPADTQYF. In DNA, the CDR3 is TGCGCCAGCAGAGAGGAACCCGCGGATACGCAGTATTTT.

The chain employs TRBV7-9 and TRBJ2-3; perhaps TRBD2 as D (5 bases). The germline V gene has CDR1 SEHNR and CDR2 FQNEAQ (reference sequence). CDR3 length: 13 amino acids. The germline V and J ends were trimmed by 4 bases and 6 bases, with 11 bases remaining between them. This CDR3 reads CASSSYREDTQYF. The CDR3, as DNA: TGTGCCAGCAGCTCCTATAGGGAGGATACGCAGTATTTT.

The CDR3 region is CASSLAGGVNEQFF. In DNA form, the CDR3 reads TGTGCCAGCAGCTTAGCGGGGGGGGTTAATGAGCAGTTCTTC. The chain carries TRBV7-2 and TRBJ2-1; 7 bases are shared with TRBD2. Germline assignment: CDR1 SGHTA and CDR2 FQGNSA. CDR3 length: 14 amino acids. J was trimmed by 7 bases and V by 0 bases; bases with no gene match: 3. The variable domain in full, with the rest retrieved from reference TRBV7-2 and TRBJ2-1, is GAGVSQSPSNKVTEKGKDVELRCDPISGHTALYWYRQSLGQGLEFLIYFQGNSAPDKSGLPSDRFSAERTGGSVSTLTIQRTQQEDSAVYLCASSLAGGVNEQFFGPGTRLTVL.

The chain's CDR3 is CASSIYGQEMNGYTF. CDR3 coding DNA: TGTGCCAGTAGTATCTACGGACAGGAGATGAATGGCTACACCTTC. The rearrangement links TRBV19 to TRBJ1-2; 7 positions match TRBD1. The CDR3 totals 15 residues. Germline assignment: CDR1 LNHDA and CDR2 SQIVND (reference sequence). The V gene end was trimmed by 3 bases and the J gene end by 6 bases; junction bases not matched to a gene: 10. Full variable domain (outside the CDR3, taken from reference TRBV19 and TRBJ1-2): DGGITQSPKYLFRKEGQNVTLSCEQNLNHDAMYWYRQDPGQGLRLIYYSQIVNDFQKGDIAEGYSVSREKKESFPLTVTSAQKNPTAFYLCASSIYGQEMNGYTFGSGTRLTVV.

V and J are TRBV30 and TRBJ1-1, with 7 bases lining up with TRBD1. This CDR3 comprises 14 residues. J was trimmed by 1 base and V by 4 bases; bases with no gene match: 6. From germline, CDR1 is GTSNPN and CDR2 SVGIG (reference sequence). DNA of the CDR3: TGTGCCTGGACTCCGGGACAGCAGAACACTGAAGCTTTCTTT. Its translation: CAWTPGQQNTEAFF.

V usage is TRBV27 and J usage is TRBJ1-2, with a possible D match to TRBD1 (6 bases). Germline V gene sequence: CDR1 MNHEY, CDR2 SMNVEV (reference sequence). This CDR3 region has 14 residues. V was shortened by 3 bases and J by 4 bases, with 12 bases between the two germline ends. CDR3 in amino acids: CASSLGGHSYGYTF. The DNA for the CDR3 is TGTGCCAGCAGTTTGGGGGGGCACAGCTATGGCTACACCTTC.

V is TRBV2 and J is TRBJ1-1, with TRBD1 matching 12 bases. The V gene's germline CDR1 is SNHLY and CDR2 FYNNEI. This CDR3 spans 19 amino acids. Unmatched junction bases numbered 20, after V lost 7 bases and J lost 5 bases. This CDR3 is CASTTPLPGQGASGTEAFF. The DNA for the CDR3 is TGTGCCAGCACAACCCCTTTACCGGGACAGGGGGCTTCGGGGACTGAAGCTTTCTTT.

In DNA, the CDR3 is TGTGCCAGCAGCTTAGGTGGGGGCTCAGATACGCAGTATTTT. Translated: CASSLGGGSDTQYF. The V gene is TRBV7-6, the J gene TRBJ2-3; D possibly corresponds to TRBD1 (6 bases). Germline CDR1 and CDR2: SGHVS and FNYEAQ. The CDR3 totals 14 residues. Between the trimmed V and J ends, which lost 1 base and 4 bases, there was a span of 9 bases.

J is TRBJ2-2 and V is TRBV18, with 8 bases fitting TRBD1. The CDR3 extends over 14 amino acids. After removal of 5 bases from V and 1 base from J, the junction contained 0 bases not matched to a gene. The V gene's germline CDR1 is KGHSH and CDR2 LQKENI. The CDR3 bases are TGTGCCAGCTCAGGACAGGGGAACACCGGGGAGCTGTTTTTT. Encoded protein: CASSGQGNTGELFF.

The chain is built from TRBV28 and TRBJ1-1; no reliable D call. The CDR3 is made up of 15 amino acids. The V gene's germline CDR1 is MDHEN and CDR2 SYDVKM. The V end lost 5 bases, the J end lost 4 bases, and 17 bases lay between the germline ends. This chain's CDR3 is CASSIPPPSGTEAFF. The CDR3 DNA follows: TGTGCCAGCAGTATCCCGCCGCCAAGCGGCACTGAAGCTTTCTTT.

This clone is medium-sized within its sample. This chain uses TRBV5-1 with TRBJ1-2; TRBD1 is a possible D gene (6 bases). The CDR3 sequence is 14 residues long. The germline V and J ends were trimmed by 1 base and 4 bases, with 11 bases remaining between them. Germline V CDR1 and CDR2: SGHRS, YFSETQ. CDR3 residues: CASSLYRASYGYTF. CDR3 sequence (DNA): TGCGCCAGCAGCTTGTACAGGGCAAGCTATGGCTACACCTTC.

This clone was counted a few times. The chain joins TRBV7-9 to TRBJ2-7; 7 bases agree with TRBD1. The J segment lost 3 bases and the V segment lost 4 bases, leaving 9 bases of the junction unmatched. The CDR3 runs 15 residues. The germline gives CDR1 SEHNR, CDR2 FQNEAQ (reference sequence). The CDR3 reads CASSSTGTALYEQYF. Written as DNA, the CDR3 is TGTGCCAGCAGCTCCACCGGGACAGCTCTCTACGAGCAGTACTTC.

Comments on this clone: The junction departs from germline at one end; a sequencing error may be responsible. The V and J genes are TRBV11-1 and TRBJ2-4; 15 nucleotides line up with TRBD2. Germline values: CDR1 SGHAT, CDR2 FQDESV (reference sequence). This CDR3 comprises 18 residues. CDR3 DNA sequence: TGTGCCAGCAGCTTATTAGGGACTAGCGGGGGGAACGCTAACAGTCAGTACTTC. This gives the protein CASSLLGTSGGNANSQYF.

CDR3 DNA sequence: TGCGCCAGCAGCTTAACCCGGTACGAGCAGTACTTC. This gives the protein CASSLTRYEQYF. The J gene is TRBJ2-7, the V gene TRBV5-1; D gene unclear. Germline V lookup: CDR1 SGHRS, CDR2 YFSETQ. This CDR3 contains 12 residues. Trimming stripped 2 bases from V and 4 bases from J, with 7 bases between.

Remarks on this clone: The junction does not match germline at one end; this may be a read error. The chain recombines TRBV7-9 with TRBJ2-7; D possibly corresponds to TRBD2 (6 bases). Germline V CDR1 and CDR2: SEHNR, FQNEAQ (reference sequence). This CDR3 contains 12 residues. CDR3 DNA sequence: TGTTCCAGCAGCTTAGTGGGGGGCGAGCAGTACTTC. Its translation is CSSSLVGGEQYF. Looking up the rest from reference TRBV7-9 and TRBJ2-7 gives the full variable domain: DTGVSQNPRHKITKRGQNVTFRCDPISEHNRLYWYRQTLGQGPEFLTYFQNEAQLEKSRLLSDRFSAERPKGSFSTLEIQRTEQGDSAMYLCSSSLVGGEQYFGPGTRLTVT.

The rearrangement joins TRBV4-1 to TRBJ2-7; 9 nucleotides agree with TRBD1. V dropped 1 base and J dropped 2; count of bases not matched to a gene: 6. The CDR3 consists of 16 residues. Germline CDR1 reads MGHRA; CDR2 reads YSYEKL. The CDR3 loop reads CASSQVPRDRAYEQYF. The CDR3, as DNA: TGCGCCAGCAGCCAAGTCCCAAGGGACAGGGCCTACGAGCAGTACTTC.

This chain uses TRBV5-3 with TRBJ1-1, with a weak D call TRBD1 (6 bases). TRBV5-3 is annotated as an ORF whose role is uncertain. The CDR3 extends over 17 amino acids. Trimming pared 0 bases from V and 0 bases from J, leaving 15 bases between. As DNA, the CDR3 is TGTGCCAGAAGCTTGGAAGGACAGCCCTACATGAACACTGAAGCTTTCTTT. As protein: CARSLEGQPYMNTEAFF.

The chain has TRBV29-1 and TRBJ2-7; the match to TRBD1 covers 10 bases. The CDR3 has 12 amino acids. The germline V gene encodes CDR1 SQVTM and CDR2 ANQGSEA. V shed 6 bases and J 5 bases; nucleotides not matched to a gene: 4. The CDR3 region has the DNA TGCAGCGTGGACAGGGGGGCGAACGAGCAGTACTTC. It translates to CSVDRGANEQYF.

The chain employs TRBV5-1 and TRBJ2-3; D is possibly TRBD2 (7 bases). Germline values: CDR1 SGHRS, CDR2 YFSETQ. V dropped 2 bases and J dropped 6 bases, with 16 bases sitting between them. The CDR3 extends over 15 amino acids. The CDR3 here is CASSFSRGGRDTQYF. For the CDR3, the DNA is TGCGCCAGCAGCTTTTCGAGGGGGGGCCGCGATACGCAGTATTTT.

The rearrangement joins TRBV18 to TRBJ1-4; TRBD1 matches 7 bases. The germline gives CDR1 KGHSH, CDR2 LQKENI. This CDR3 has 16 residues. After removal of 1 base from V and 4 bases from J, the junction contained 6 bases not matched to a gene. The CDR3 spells CASSPRGGAGNEKLFF. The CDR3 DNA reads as TGTGCCAGCTCACCACGAGGGGGCGCGGGTAATGAAAAACTGTTTTTT. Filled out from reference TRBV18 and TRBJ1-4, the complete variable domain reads NAGVMQNPRHLVRRRGQEARLRCSPMKGHSHVYWYRQLPEEGLKFMVYLQKENIIDESGMPKERFSAEFPKEGPSILRIQQVVRGDSAAYFCASSPRGGAGNEKLFFGSGTQLSVL.

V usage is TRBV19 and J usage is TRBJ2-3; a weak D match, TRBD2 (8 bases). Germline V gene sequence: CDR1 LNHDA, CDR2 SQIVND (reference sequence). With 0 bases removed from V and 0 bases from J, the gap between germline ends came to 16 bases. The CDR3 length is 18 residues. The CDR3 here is CASSIEGSGTASTDTQYF. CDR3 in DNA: TGTGCCAGTAGTATAGAAGGTAGCGGGACAGCCAGCACAGATACGCAGTATTTT.